This entry describes one T cell receptor beta chain. Germline assignment: CDR1 SGHTA and CDR2 FQGNSA. The CDR3 consists of 16 residues. Trimming stripped 0 bases from V and 0 bases from J, with 10 bases between. These data are taken from a study of pediatric ulcerative colitis. The overall study: Disease was pancolitis in about 7 and left-sided in two, histology-confirmed.

Sequencing was at survey level. Produced via immunoSEQ multiplex PCR; TCRdb's table is partial and in-frame only. This table holds fewer than 15,000 clones, approximately 90% found once. Before the diagnostic colonoscopy, ulcerative colitis patients were free of immunosuppressive medication. Specimen: blood. This clonotype was sampled from a boy between 10 and 17 years old with moderate ulcerative colitis. The chain combines TRBV7-2 with TRBJ2-3; D might be TRBD1 or TRBD2, each matching 6 bases. Here the CDR3 reads CASSLAGGRSTDTQYF. In nucleotides, the CDR3 is TGTGCCAGCAGCTTAGCGGGGGGCCGAAGCACAGATACGCAGTATTTT.